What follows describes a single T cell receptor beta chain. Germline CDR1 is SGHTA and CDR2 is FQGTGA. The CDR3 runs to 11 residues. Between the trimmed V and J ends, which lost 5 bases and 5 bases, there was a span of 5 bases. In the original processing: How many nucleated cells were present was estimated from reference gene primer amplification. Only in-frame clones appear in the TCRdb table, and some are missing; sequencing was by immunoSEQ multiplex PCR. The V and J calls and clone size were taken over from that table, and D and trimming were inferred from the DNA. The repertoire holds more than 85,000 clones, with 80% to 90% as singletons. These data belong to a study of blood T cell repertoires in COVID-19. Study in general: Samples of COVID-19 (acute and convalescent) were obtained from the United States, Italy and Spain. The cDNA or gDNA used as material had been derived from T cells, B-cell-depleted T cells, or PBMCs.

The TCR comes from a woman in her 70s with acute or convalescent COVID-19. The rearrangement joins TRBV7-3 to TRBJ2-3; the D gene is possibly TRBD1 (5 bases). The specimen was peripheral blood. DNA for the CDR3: TGTGCCAGCAGCCAGGGAGATACGCAGTATTTT. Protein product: CASSQGDTQYF.